The clone carrying this TCR beta chain was seen a single time. This entry comes from a study of blood T cell repertoires in COVID-19. Study context: Some COVID-19 samples were acute and others convalescent; all came from the United States, Italy and Spain. Sample material is recorded as cDNA or gDNA derived from T cells, B-cell-depleted T cells, or PBMCs.

In germline, CDR1 is LNHDA, CDR2 SQIVND (reference sequence). V was pared by 6 bases and J by 5 bases, with 14 bases between. CDR3 length equals 14 residues. Authors' methods: Amplifying reference gene primers gave estimates of nucleated cell counts. TCRdb's table, derived via immunoSEQ multiplex PCR, lists solely in-frame clones and lacks some. V, J and clone size derive from that table, while D and trimming were established from the DNA sequence. The top ten hold 3.2% of the sample, which has some 530,000 clones, around 85% seen once. The sequenced sample consisted of peripheral blood. The receptor was derived from a human donor in a cohort sampled during active COVID-19. The rearrangement links TRBV19 to TRBJ1-5; a possible D gene is TRBD1 (5 bases). CDR3 coding DNA: TGTGCCAGTAGGCAGGGTTATATTGATCAGCCCCAGCATTTT. Residues: CASRQGYIDQPQHF.